This TCR beta chain was observed in a study of blood T cell repertoires in COVID-19. Turning to the study itself: Samples of COVID-19 (acute and convalescent) were obtained from the United States, Italy and Spain.

The germline V gene has CDR1 GTSNPN and CDR2 SVGIG (reference sequence). CDR3 length: 14 amino acids. V shed 0 bases and J shed 5 bases, with 11 bases lying between them. TCRdb's table, derived via immunoSEQ multiplex PCR, lists solely in-frame clones and lacks some. The profile covers approximately 270,000 clones, with roughly 88% appearing a single time and about 5.9% taken by the ten largest. The chain carries TRBV30 and TRBJ1-5; D is ambiguous. This clonotype was sampled from a young woman with COVID-19, enrolled during active disease. Sequenced material: peripheral blood. The CDR3 sequence is CAWSVAVGDQPQHF. The CDR3 region has the DNA TGTGCCTGGAGTGTCGCCGTGGGAGATCAGCCCCAGCATTTT. Together with reference TRBV30 and TRBJ1-5, the CDR3 gives the full variable domain: SQTIHQWPATLVQPVGSPLSLECTVEGTSNPNLYWYRQAAGRGLQLLFYSVGIGQISSEVPQNLSASRPQDRQFILSSKKLLLSDSGFYLCAWSVAVGDQPQHFGDGTRLSIL.